The 32 T cell receptor beta chains below were found in one sample sequenced in a study of blood T cell repertoires in COVID-19. Assay: immunoSEQ multiplex PCR; the TCRdb copy retains only in-frame clones and omits some. The sample includes roughly 110,000 clones, approximately 80% seen only once; the top ten take 4% to 4.5%. Material: peripheral blood. Receptor source: a man in his 70s with acute or convalescent COVID-19.

The chain joins TRBV7-9 to TRBJ2-2; TRBD2 agrees at 9 bases. Germline CDR1 SEHNR, CDR2 FQNEAQ (reference sequence). The CDR3 is 17 amino acids. The trim removed 5 bases at V and 5 bases at J, leaving 12 bases unmatched. CDR3 loop: CASSRSLAGGKTGELFF. The CDR3 region has the DNA TGTGCCAGCAGCCGCAGTCTGGCGGGGGGGAAGACCGGGGAGCTGTTTTTT.

The chain links TRBV2 to TRBJ1-2; D might be TRBD1 (6 bases). In germline, CDR1 is SNHLY, CDR2 FYNNEI. V lost 4 bases and J lost 7, with 16 bases in between. This CDR3 has 14 residues. For the CDR3, the DNA is TGTGCCAGCAGTGTCTTACAGGGTATGAGTGGCTACACCTTC. Translating it yields CASSVLQGMSGYTF.

The chain joins TRBV19 to TRBJ2-3; unclear D gene. The CDR3 loop spans 12 amino acids. Germline loops: CDR1 LNHDA, CDR2 SQIVND (reference sequence). The V end lost 3 bases, the J end lost 8 bases, and 9 bases lay between the germline ends. The CDR3 sequence: CASSITGSTQYF. Written as DNA, the CDR3 is TGTGCCAGTAGTATCACCGGGTCTACGCAGTATTTT.

There are a few counts of this clone. The chain has TRBV13 and TRBJ2-1; TRBD1 aligns across 7 bases. The CDR3 spans 19 residues. Germline V CDR1 and CDR2: PRHDT, FYEKMQ (reference sequence). The ends lost 2 bases at V and 0 bases at J; junction bases unmatched: 13. CDR3 loop: CASSLYIRRQGRSYNEQFF. The CDR3 region has the DNA TGTGCCAGCAGCTTATATATCCGTAGACAGGGCCGCTCCTACAATGAGCAGTTCTTC. The variable domain in full, completed from reference TRBV13 and TRBJ2-1, reads AAGVIQSPRHLIKEKRETATLKCYPIPRHDTVYWYQQGPGQDPQFLISFYEKMQSDKGSIPDRFSAQQFSDYHSELNMSSLELGDSALYFCASSLYIRRQGRSYNEQFFGPGTRLTVL.

The chain joins TRBV5-1 to TRBJ2-7; D not certain. Trimming shortened V by 0 bases and J by 0 bases, and 10 bases separated the two germline ends. CDR1 SGHRS and CDR2 YFSETQ come from the germline V gene. The CDR3 consists of 15 residues. The CDR3 sequence: CASSLDGISSYEQYF. CDR3 sequence (DNA): TGCGCCAGCAGCTTGGATGGCATCAGCTCCTACGAGCAGTACTTC.

The chain is built from TRBV6-2 or TRBV6-3 and TRBJ2-3; 10 nucleotides line up with TRBD2. V was clipped by 0 bases and J by 0 bases; unmatched bases: 6. The CDR3 is 18 residues long. Germline CDR1 reads MNHEY; CDR2 reads SVGEGT. Here the CDR3 reads CASSYSTTSGVSTDTQYF. CDR3 DNA: TGTGCCAGCAGTTACTCGACAACTAGCGGGGTGAGCACAGATACGCAGTATTTT.

The chain carries TRBV6-5 and TRBJ2-5; tentatively, D is TRBD1 (6 bases). There are 16 residues in the CDR3. Trimming pared 0 bases from V and 7 bases from J, leaving 18 bases between. Per the germline V gene, CDR1 is MNHEY and CDR2 is SVGAGI. The CDR3 DNA reads as TGTGCCAGCAGTTACTCCGGGCAGGGGACGCGAGGGACCCAGTACTTC. Translation: CASSYSGQGTRGTQYF.

V is TRBV7-3 and J is TRBJ2-6; D call uncertain. CDR1 is SGHTA, CDR2 FQGTGA, per germline. This CDR3 has 13 amino acids. The germline V and J ends were trimmed by 3 bases and 4 bases, with 4 bases remaining between them. The CDR3 DNA reads TGTGCCAGCAGCTTCGGGGGGGCCAACGTCCTGACTTTC. It yields the protein CASSFGGANVLTF.

This clone has just one count. This chain links TRBV29-1 with TRBJ1-5; a weak D match, TRBD1 (6 bases). Germline CDR1 reads SQVTM; CDR2 reads ANQGSEA. Trimming took 5 bases from V and 4 from J, leaving 9 bases between them. The CDR3 consists of 12 residues. The CDR3 spells CSVSDRNQPQHF. Written as DNA, the CDR3 is TGCAGCGTTTCGGACAGAAATCAGCCCCAGCATTTT.

V and J are TRBV5-1 and TRBJ2-3; D perhaps matches TRBD2 (6 bases). This CDR3 has 12 residues. Trimming took off 4 bases at V and 14 bases at J, with 17 bases between the two ends. Germline CDR1 and CDR2: SGHRS and YFSETQ. The CDR3 is CASSRDFPFAYF. The CDR3 coding sequence is TGCGCCAGCAGCCGGGACTTCCCCTTTGCGTATTTT.

This clone was recorded once. The rearrangement joins TRBV5-6 to TRBJ1-3, with TRBD1 as a possible D gene (5 bases). V was trimmed by 3 bases and J by 6 bases, leaving 7 bases between them. The CDR3 sequence is 12 residues long. Germline-derived CDR1 and CDR2 are SGHDT and YYEEEE. CDR3 sequence (DNA): TGTGCCAGCAGCTGGGGGGAAAACACCATATATTTT. It yields the protein CASSWGENTIYF. Drawing the rest from reference TRBV5-6 and TRBJ1-3, the complete variable domain is DAGVTQSPTHLIKTRGQQVTLRCSPKSGHDTVSWYQQALGQGPQFIFQYYEEEERQRGNFPDRFSGHQFPNYSSELNVNALLLGDSALYLCASSWGENTIYFGEGSWLTVV.

The chain carries TRBV9 and TRBJ2-3; a weak D match, TRBD1 (6 bases). CDR3 length: 15 residues. The germline V gene has CDR1 SGDLS and CDR2 YYNGEE. V gave up 0 bases and J gave up 2 bases, with 10 bases separating them. This chain's CDR3 is CASSVEQGNTDTQYF. In nucleotides, the CDR3 is TGTGCCAGCAGCGTAGAACAGGGAAACACAGATACGCAGTATTTT.

The chain is built from TRBV2 and TRBJ2-1, with D possibly being TRBD2 (5 bases). V gave up 5 bases and J gave up 6 bases, with 11 bases separating them. Germline assignment: CDR1 SNHLY and CDR2 FYNNEI. The CDR3 has 13 residues. The CDR3, as DNA: TGTGCCAGCAGTACCAGGACTGGCAATGAGCAGTTCTTC. Its protein is CASSTRTGNEQFF.

This clone was detected a few times. V and J are TRBV11-1 and TRBJ1-2; 8 positions agree with TRBD1. Looked up from germline, CDR1 is SGHAT and CDR2 is FQDESV (reference sequence). The V and J ends lost 4 bases and 5 bases, in that order; junction bases with no gene match: 9. CDR3 size: 15 residues. The CDR3 bases are TGTGCCAGCAGCTCGGGGATGCAGGGGGCGTATGGCTACACCTTC. Encoded protein: CASSSGMQGAYGYTF.

The chain uses TRBV19 and TRBJ1-2, with 9 bases identical to TRBD1. Germline CDR1 is LNHDA and CDR2 is SQIVND (reference sequence). The CDR3 loop spans 15 amino acids. With V trimmed by 6 bases and J by 8 bases, 13 bases remained unmatched. The CDR3 sequence: CASRNTGTGQGGYTF. The DNA of the CDR3 is TGTGCCAGTAGAAATACCGGGACAGGGCAGGGCGGCTACACCTTC.

The chain employs TRBV6-2 or TRBV6-3 and TRBJ1-1; perhaps TRBD1 as D (6 bases). The CDR3 runs to 17 residues. In germline, CDR1 is MNHEY, CDR2 SVGEGT. The ends were cut back, 0 bases at V and 3 bases at J, with 17 bases in the middle. The CDR3 coding sequence is TGTGCCAGCAGTTACTCGAAAATAGGGGGGGTGCACACTGAAGCTTTCTTT. It encodes CASSYSKIGGVHTEAFF.

As for this clone: The same CDR3 is also encoded by other DNA sequences in this sample. The rearrangement uses TRBV2 and TRBJ2-2; the D is unclear. This CDR3 comprises 14 residues. V lost 3 bases and J lost 0, with 5 bases in between. The germline V gene encodes CDR1 SNHLY and CDR2 FYNNEI. The DNA of the CDR3 is TGTGCCAGCAGTGACAGGACGAACACCGGGGAGCTGTTTTTT. Encoded protein: CASSDRTNTGELFF.

The chain is built from TRBV19 and TRBJ2-1; D is perhaps TRBD2 (6 bases). Per the germline V gene, CDR1 is LNHDA and CDR2 is SQIVND (reference sequence). The CDR3 is made up of 13 amino acids. The V end was cut by 3 bases, the J end by 6 bases, with 9 bases between. CDR3 amino acids: CASSMTRGNEQFF. CDR3 bases: TGTGCCAGTAGTATGACGCGGGGCAATGAGCAGTTCTTC.

This clone turned up a few times. This chain connects TRBV11-2 to TRBJ2-4; a possible D gene is TRBD2 (5 bases). Trimming removed 1 base at V and 6 bases at J, with 13 bases between. CDR1 and CDR2 (germline): SGHAT, FQNNGV. There are 15 residues in the CDR3. The CDR3 region has the DNA TGTGCCAGCAGCTTAGTGGGTCTAGCCGGAAACATTCAGTACTTC. It encodes CASSLVGLAGNIQYF.

The chain carries TRBV6-2 or TRBV6-3 and TRBJ2-7; 13 bases fit TRBD2. V lost 5 bases to trimming and J lost 4 bases; unmatched junction nucleotides: 8. CDR3 length: 16 amino acids. Germline CDR1 is MNHEY and CDR2 is SVGEGT. This CDR3 is CASSSGGTSGTYEQYF. As DNA, the CDR3 is TGTGCCAGCAGTAGCGGCGGGACTAGCGGGACATACGAGCAGTACTTC.

J is TRBJ2-7 and V is TRBV3-1 (or the pseudogene TRBV3-2); D may be TRBD1 (6 bases). Looked up from germline, CDR1 is LGHDT and CDR2 is YNNKEL (reference sequence). The CDR3 covers 14 residues. With 4 bases removed from V and 6 bases from J, the gap between germline ends came to 16 bases. CDR3 sequence (DNA): TGTGCCAGCAGCCTAGGGGTTGGGGGCGGCGAGCAGTACTTC. Encoded protein: CASSLGVGGGEQYF.

The chain recombines TRBV11-2 with TRBJ1-4, with D perhaps matching TRBD1 (6 bases). This CDR3 contains 14 residues. Germline V gene lookup returns CDR1 SGHAT and CDR2 FQNNGV. V gave up 5 bases and J gave up 4 bases, with 11 bases separating them. As DNA, the CDR3 is TGTGCCAGCAGCCCCCAGGGGTTTAATGAAAAACTGTTTTTT. Amino acids: CASSPQGFNEKLFF.

The gene calls are TRBV7-2 and TRBJ2-7; TRBD2 aligns across 10 bases. The CDR3 spans 15 residues. From germline, CDR1 is SGHTA and CDR2 FQGNSA. V gave up 4 bases and J gave up 2 bases; unmatched junction bases: 5. The chain's CDR3 is CASSYLAGDTYEQYF. CDR3 DNA sequence: TGTGCCAGCAGCTACCTAGCGGGGGACACCTACGAGCAGTACTTC.

The chain joins TRBV10-3 to TRBJ2-1; 8 bases fit TRBD2. The CDR3 consists of 16 residues. Per the germline V gene, CDR1 is ENHRY and CDR2 is SYGVKD. V gave up 0 bases and J gave up 5 bases; unmatched junction bases: 6. CDR3 loop: CAISESGGGSDNEQFF. The CDR3 DNA sequence: TGTGCCATCAGTGAGTCTGGCGGGGGGTCCGACAATGAGCAGTTCTTC.

The J gene is TRBJ1-5, the V gene TRBV6-5, with a possible D match to TRBD1 (5 bases). The CDR3 sequence is 15 residues long. V was clipped by 3 bases and J by 0 bases, with 9 bases between them. Germline lookup yields CDR1 MNHEY and CDR2 SVGAGI. The CDR3 spells CASSYDSTSNQPQHF. CDR3 sequence (DNA): TGTGCCAGCAGTTATGACAGTACTAGCAATCAGCCCCAGCATTTT.

In its sample, this clone was seen a few times. The V gene is TRBV29-1, the J gene TRBJ1-1, with D uncertain. CDR3 size: 14 residues. Germline V gives CDR1 SQVTM, CDR2 ANQGSEA. V was cut by 2 bases and J by 4 bases, with 14 bases left in between. CDR3 nucleotides: TGCAGCGTTGAAAGTTCAGGAAGAGCCACTGAAGCTTTCTTT. This translates into CSVESSGRATEAFF.

This clone was seen more than once but under ten times. V usage is TRBV23-1 and J usage is TRBJ2-1; 7 nucleotides agree with TRBD1. TRBV23-1 is placed among ORFs of uncertain function. The CDR3 has 16 amino acids. J lost 2 bases, V lost 0 bases, and 4 bases had no gene match. Here the CDR3 reads CASSQSGQGAYNEQFF. The CDR3 DNA is TGCGCCAGCAGTCAATCGGGCCAGGGGGCCTACAATGAGCAGTTCTTC.

This sequence joins TRBV7-8 and TRBJ1-6; D possibly corresponds to TRBD1 (5 bases). With 2 bases removed from V and 0 bases from J, the gap between germline ends came to 17 bases. The CDR3 length is 19 residues. Germline values: CDR1 SGHVS, CDR2 FQNEAQ. CDR3 sequence reads: CASSLYSQGSISYNSPLHF. The CDR3 DNA reads as TGTGCCAGCAGCTTATATTCCCAGGGCTCCATCTCCTATAATTCACCCCTCCACTTT.

The chain joins TRBV27 to TRBJ1-1; D remains unclear. V was trimmed by 3 bases and J by 0 bases, leaving 5 bases between them. The CDR3 extends over 13 amino acids. Germline V lookup: CDR1 MNHEY, CDR2 SMNVEV (reference sequence). CDR3 protein: CASSFGMNTEAFF. CDR3 nucleotides: TGTGCCAGCAGTTTCGGTATGAACACTGAAGCTTTCTTT.

The chain links TRBV6-5 to TRBJ2-7, with 8 bases aligning to TRBD2. This CDR3 comprises 14 residues. V was clipped by 5 bases and J by 9 bases; unmatched bases: 12. The germline gives CDR1 MNHEY, CDR2 SVGAGI. The CDR3 DNA reads as TGTGCCAGCAGTCTCGCGGGGGGACCTACGAGGCAGTACTTC. This sequence encodes CASSLAGGPTRQYF.

J is TRBJ1-1 and V is TRBV3-1 (or the pseudogene TRBV3-2), with D possibly matching TRBD1 (6 bases). V lost 4 bases, J lost 1 base, and 13 bases lay in between. This CDR3 spans 15 amino acids. Germline V gene lookup returns CDR1 LGHDT and CDR2 YNNKEL (reference sequence). CDR3 sequence reads: CASSRPRGGNTEAFF. The CDR3 region has the DNA TGTGCCAGCAGCCGACCCAGGGGTGGGAACACTGAAGCTTTCTTT.

This chain links TRBV3-1 (or the pseudogene TRBV3-2) with TRBJ2-2, with 7 nucleotides matching TRBD1. Germline loops: CDR1 LGHDT, CDR2 YNNKEL (reference sequence). Germline trimming cut 8 bases from V and 1 base from J; bases unmatched to any gene: 4. This CDR3 contains 14 residues. The CDR3 loop reads CASGRQGNTGELFF. For the CDR3, the DNA is TGTGCCAGCGGCCGACAGGGGAACACCGGGGAGCTGTTTTTT.